The rows below give T cell receptor beta chains drawn from one sample of a study of Graves' ophthalmopathy and Graves' hyperthyroidism. One entry per CDR3 protein results from TCRdb running MiXCR on the multiplex PCR reads. Of around 1.1 million distinct CDR3 sequences listed, about 35% are singletons. The sequenced material came from peripheral blood or thyroid tissue (not recorded which). The source of these receptors is an adult man with Graves' hyperthyroidism. Both conserved end residues are trimmed from each CDR3. Each record gives: V gene, J gene, clone size, D gene, CDR3 protein. The D gene is left open where the match is weak. Some rows have no size entry. The others give once, few or many, or a class for an expanded clone.

v_call: TRBV5-8; j_call: TRBJ1-1; clone_size: few; d_call: TRBD1; cdr3_aa: ASSGTGRMNTEAF
v_call: TRBV2; j_call: TRBJ2-7; clone_size: few; d_call: NA; cdr3_aa: ASRHHRTYEQY
v_call: TRBV5-1; j_call: TRBJ1-5; clone_size: NA; d_call: TRBD1; cdr3_aa: ASSTEGQGNQPQH
v_call: TRBV7-6; j_call: TRBJ2-5; clone_size: many; d_call: NA; cdr3_aa: ASSLAIREETQY
v_call: TRBV29-1; j_call: NA; clone_size: NA; d_call: NA; cdr3_aa: STSGIRTDTQY
v_call: TRBV20-1; j_call: TRBJ1-5; clone_size: few; d_call: NA; cdr3_aa: SARRVVDQPQH
v_call: TRBV20-1; j_call: TRBJ1-5; clone_size: NA; d_call: NA; cdr3_aa: SARDSGRDPMPYQPQH
v_call: TRBV10-3; j_call: TRBJ2-3; clone_size: NA; d_call: NA; cdr3_aa: AISEFQTSTDTQY
v_call: TRBV5-1; j_call: TRBJ2-7; clone_size: many; d_call: NA; cdr3_aa: ASSLRTDTYEQY
v_call: TRBV10-3; j_call: TRBJ1-2; clone_size: few; d_call: NA; cdr3_aa: AISPSNYGYT
v_call: TRBV20-1; j_call: TRBJ1-2; clone_size: many; d_call: NA; cdr3_aa: SATGTFDYGYT
v_call: TRBV19; j_call: TRBJ2-7; clone_size: many; d_call: NA; cdr3_aa: ASRAWGLDEQY
v_call: TRBV2; j_call: TRBJ2-1; clone_size: NA; d_call: TRBD2; cdr3_aa: ASSPTSGEQF
v_call: TRBV7-6; j_call: TRBJ1-1; clone_size: many; d_call: TRBD1; cdr3_aa: ASSYEQGAGTEAF
v_call: TRBV7-2; j_call: TRBJ2-5; clone_size: once; d_call: TRBD2; cdr3_aa: ASSRGLAGEVETQY
v_call: TRBV4-1; j_call: TRBJ1-5; clone_size: many; d_call: NA; cdr3_aa: ASSQDRDKNQPQH
v_call: TRBV7-9; j_call: TRBJ1-1; clone_size: many; d_call: TRBD1; cdr3_aa: ASSLQGATEAF
v_call: TRBV29-1; j_call: TRBJ2-7; clone_size: NA; d_call: NA; cdr3_aa: SVAVGPGLPYEQY
v_call: TRBV6-4; j_call: TRBJ1-6; clone_size: few; d_call: NA; cdr3_aa: ASAPTAQNSPLH
v_call: TRBV27; j_call: TRBJ2-5; clone_size: few; d_call: NA; cdr3_aa: ASSLARSETQY
v_call: TRBV6-1; j_call: TRBJ1-2; clone_size: NA; d_call: NA; cdr3_aa: ASSPGRGYGYT
v_call: TRBV29-1; j_call: TRBJ1-5; clone_size: NA; d_call: TRBD1; cdr3_aa: SLGKTGNSNQPQH
v_call: TRBV10-3; j_call: TRBJ1-5; clone_size: NA; d_call: NA; cdr3_aa: AVSDSYQPQH
v_call: TRBV20-1; j_call: TRBJ2-7; clone_size: few; d_call: TRBD1; cdr3_aa: SASRTGTFYEQY
v_call: TRBV10-3; j_call: TRBJ1-1; clone_size: NA; d_call: NA; cdr3_aa: ASGPALFTEAF
v_call: TRBV29-1; j_call: TRBJ2-2; clone_size: many; d_call: NA; cdr3_aa: SVVSGDGTGELF
v_call: TRBV5-8; j_call: TRBJ1-1; clone_size: NA; d_call: NA; cdr3_aa: ASSLSSSGLDSEAF
v_call: TRBV12-3/TRBV12-4; j_call: TRBJ2-7; clone_size: NA; d_call: NA; cdr3_aa: ASSLFTNEQY